The T cell receptor (beta chain) under discussion was sequenced for a study of beta chain features in type 1 diabetes. Study-level results: Shorter templates might be favored by PCR, equally in patients and controls.

Reverse transcribing all isolated RNA meant expressed TCRB transcripts were sequenced. Profiled with immunoSEQ multiplex PCR; TCRdb holds only in-frame clones, not every one. The data hold just over 450,000 clones, with over 25% observed a single time. The CDR3 has 12 residues. Trimming removed 1 base from V and 9 bases from J, with 8 bases in between. The germline gives CDR1 SGHDT, CDR2 YYEEEE. Comments on this clone: The antigen is not known.

The specimen was naive CD4+ T cells from blood. The chain carries TRBV5-6 and TRBJ2-1, with a weak D call TRBD1 (5 bases). The origin of this receptor is a man aged 18 to 30 in good health. The CDR3 bases are TGTGCCAGCAGCTTGACAAGGGGTGAGCAGTTCTTC. Its translation: CASSLTRGEQFF.